This T cell receptor (beta chain) is from a study of OX40 agonist ivuxolimab in advanced cancers. Study outcomes and limitations: Not determined was the antigen specificity of the expanded peripheral T cells.

Assay: immunoSEQ multiplex PCR; the TCRdb copy retains only in-frame clones and omits some. The table records approximately 54,000 clones, around nine tenths of them present only once. Concerning this clone: Its matching antigen is unknown.

The CDR3 loop spans 16 amino acids. V was cut by 5 bases and J by 0 bases, with 14 bases left in between. The V gene's germline CDR1 is MDHEN and CDR2 SYDVKM. This sequence originates from an adult with an advanced solid tumor such as melanoma, head and neck, liver or kidney cancer. The V and J genes are TRBV28 and TRBJ1-5; a weak D match, TRBD1 (6 bases). The sample consisted of CD4+ or CD8+ T cells sorted from blood, taken in a trial of the OX40 agonist ivuxolimab. The CDR3 DNA follows: TGTGCCAGCAGTGCTGGGGGCCTCATTAGCAATCAGCCCCAGCATTTT. It translates to CASSAGGLISNQPQHF.